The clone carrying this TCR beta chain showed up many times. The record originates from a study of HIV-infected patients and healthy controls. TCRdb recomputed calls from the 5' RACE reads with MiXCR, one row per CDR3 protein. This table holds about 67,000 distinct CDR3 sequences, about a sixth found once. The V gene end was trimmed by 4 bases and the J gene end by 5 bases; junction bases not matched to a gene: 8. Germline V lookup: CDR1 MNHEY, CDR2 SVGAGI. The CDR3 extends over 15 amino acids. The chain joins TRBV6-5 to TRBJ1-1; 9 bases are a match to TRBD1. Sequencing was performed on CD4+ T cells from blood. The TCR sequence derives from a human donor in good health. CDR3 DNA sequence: TGTGCCAGCAGTTTCCGGGGACAGGGAACAACTGAAGCTTTCTTT. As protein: CASSFRGQGTTEAFF.